This T cell receptor (beta chain) was profiled in a study of control samples from healthy donors and cancer patients. Libraries were prepared by immunoSEQ multiplex PCR; TCRdb keeps only in-frame clonotypes and omits some of them. The sample includes fewer than 200,000 clones, about 91% seen only once; the top ten take around 5.1%. V lost 0 bases to trimming and J lost 0 bases, with 11 bases between them. Germline CDR1 and CDR2: MGHRA and YSYEKL. This CDR3 is built from 16 residues. This receptor was obtained from a young woman in good health. V gene TRBV4-1 combines with J gene TRBJ1-2; no clear D gene. Sequencing was done on a sample of blood. In DNA form, the CDR3 reads TGCGCCAGCAGCCAAGAGGAGGGATTGTCTAACTATGGCTACACCTTC. Amino acid sequence: CASSQEEGLSNYGYTF.